These 10 T cell receptor beta chains originate from one sample sequenced in a study of response to subunit inactivated influenza vaccine. TCRdb used MiXCR to reprocess the RT-PCR reads, holding one entry per CDR3 protein. The profile covers 300,000 to 350,000 distinct CDR3 sequences, with 20% to 25% appearing a single time and around 10% taken by the ten largest. The source material was PBMCs from blood, sampled 21 months after vaccination. All receptors derive from a man between 50 and 69 years old who received an inactivated influenza vaccine.

The gene calls are TRBV5-1 and TRBJ2-3; 14 bases map to TRBD2. V lost 3 bases and J lost 1; bases outside the gene matches: 16. Germline lookup yields CDR1 SGHRS and CDR2 YFSETQ. The CDR3 extends over 21 amino acids. This CDR3 is CASSSRLAGGRFNLGTDTQYF. CDR3 nucleotides: TGCGCCAGCAGCTCAAGACTAGCGGGAGGGCGATTTAACCTCGGCACAGATACGCAGTATTTT. The whole variable domain, filled in from reference TRBV5-1 and TRBJ2-3, reads KAGVTQTPRYLIKTRGQQVTLSCSPISGHRSVSWYQQTPGQGLQFLFEYFSETQRNKGNFPGRFSGRQFSNSRSEMNVSTLELGDSALYLCASSSRLAGGRFNLGTDTQYFGPGTRLTVL.

This rearrangement joins TRBV29-1 to TRBJ1-5; 10 nucleotides line up with TRBD1. The CDR3 covers 14 residues. The germline CDR1 and CDR2 sequences are SQVTM and ANQGSEA. Germline trimming cut 6 bases from V and 5 bases from J; bases unmatched to any gene: 7. In DNA form, the CDR3 reads TGCAGCGTAGCGACAGGGGGCGGATATCAGCCCCAGCATTTT. It translates to CSVATGGGYQPQHF.

The chain carries TRBV2 and TRBJ2-7; D is unresolved. The CDR3 has 13 residues. Germline-derived CDR1 and CDR2 are SNHLY and FYNNEI. The V and J ends lost 6 bases and 5 bases respectively, with 14 bases between them. CDR3 nucleotide sequence: TGTGCCAGCAGCCTCAAGGATCCGGACGAGCAGTACTTC. Translation gives CASSLKDPDEQYF.

This clonotype was recorded a few times. This chain connects TRBV12-3 or TRBV12-4 to TRBJ2-7, with D unclear. The length of the CDR3 is 11 residues. V was shortened by 6 bases and J by 6 bases, with 9 bases between the two germline ends. DNA of the CDR3: TGTGCCAGCAGGTTGGGTGGCGAGCAGTACTTC. This gives the protein CASRLGGEQYF.

This clonotype was counted between two and nine times. The chain couples TRBV7-2 to TRBJ2-1; TRBD1 aligns across 12 bases. Trimming at V came to 2 bases and at J to 7 bases, leaving 6 bases not matched to a gene. Looked up from germline, CDR1 is SGHTA and CDR2 is FQGNSA. CDR3 length: 16 residues. CDR3 protein: CASSLIPGQGANEQFF. The DNA for the CDR3 is TGTGCCAGCAGCTTAATTCCGGGACAGGGGGCTAATGAGCAGTTCTTC.

The gene calls are TRBV10-2 and TRBJ2-5; D unresolved. The germline CDR1 and CDR2 sequences are WSHSY and SAAADI. The CDR3 consists of 15 residues. The V end lost 8 bases, the J end lost 4 bases, and 20 bases lay between the germline ends. The CDR3, as DNA: TGCGCCAGCGGGAACTACCTCAGCACACCAGAGACCCAGTACTTC. It codes for CASGNYLSTPETQYF.

V usage is TRBV11-2 and J usage is TRBJ1-6; D unclear. Deletions cut 7 bases from V and 0 bases from J, with 7 bases between. The CDR3 spans 14 residues. Germline CDR1 SGHAT, CDR2 FQNNGV. Written as DNA, the CDR3 is TGTGCCAGCACGTGGGGCTCCTATAATTCACCCCTCCACTTT. This encodes CASTWGSYNSPLHF.

V gene TRBV5-5 combines with J gene TRBJ2-5, with D perhaps matching TRBD2 (5 bases). This CDR3 comprises 14 residues. Trimming stripped 0 bases from V and 4 bases from J, with 10 bases between. Per germline, CDR1 SGHKS and CDR2 YYEKEE (reference sequence). The CDR3 nucleotides are TGTGCCAGCAGCTTGGTGGGGAGTCCAGAGACCCAGTACTTC. Translation: CASSLVGSPETQYF.

The table lists this clonotype with a few counts. The rearrangement links TRBV20-1 to TRBJ2-1; D not certain. CDR1 and CDR2 (germline): DFQATT, SNEGSKA (reference sequence). This CDR3 contains 14 residues. The V end was cut by 0 bases, the J end by 6 bases, with 12 bases between. This chain's CDR3 is CSARDRVVFNEQFF. DNA of the CDR3: TGCAGTGCTAGAGATCGAGTAGTTTTCAATGAGCAGTTCTTC.

This clonotype has only a few counts. The gene calls are TRBV30 and TRBJ1-6; D unclear. Germline V gene sequence: CDR1 GTSNPN, CDR2 SVGIG (reference sequence). V lost 2 bases and J 0 bases, leaving 5 bases between the germline ends. The CDR3 runs to 14 residues. CDR3 in amino acids: CAWSPSSYNSPLHF. CDR3 sequence (DNA): TGTGCCTGGAGTCCCAGCTCCTATAATTCACCCCTCCACTTT.